The 32 T cell receptor beta chains below all came from one sample that was sequenced in a study of cytomegalovirus exposure and HLA in healthy donors. PCR involved 60 Vbeta and 13 Jbeta primers. The method was immunoSEQ multiplex PCR; TCRdb's version includes in-frame clones alone and lacks a portion of them. The table has about 170,000 clones, 82% seen once. The sequenced sample consisted of PBMCs. Receptors were obtained from a male donor in good health and CMV-seronegative.

The chain couples TRBV19 to TRBJ1-1; D not resolved. Trimming stripped 4 bases from V and 4 bases from J, with 19 bases between. The CDR3 contains 16 residues. Germline lookup yields CDR1 LNHDA and CDR2 SQIVND (reference sequence). The DNA for the CDR3 is TGTGCCAGTAGTACGAAGAGAGGGCCTCTGAGCACTGAAGCTTTCTTT. Its protein is CASSTKRGPLSTEAFF.

In its sample, this clone was seen once. The rearrangement joins TRBV9 to TRBJ2-5; 14 nucleotides agree with TRBD2. After removal of 0 bases from V and 4 bases from J, the junction contained 5 bases not matched to a gene. Germline loops: CDR1 SGDLS, CDR2 YYNGEE. This CDR3 has 17 amino acids. The CDR3 nucleotides read TGTGCCAGCAGCGTAGGGGGACTAGCGGGAGTACGAGAGACCCAGTACTTC. It translates to CASSVGGLAGVRETQYF.

The chain is built from TRBV10-3 and TRBJ1-2; the D gene is possibly TRBD1 (5 bases). The germline V and J ends were trimmed by 5 bases and 4 bases, with 8 bases remaining between them. The germline CDR1 and CDR2 sequences are ENHRY and SYGVKD. This CDR3 is built from 12 residues. This CDR3 is CAISFDSYGYTF. Written as DNA, the CDR3 is TGTGCCATCAGTTTCGACAGCTATGGCTACACCTTC.

The J gene is TRBJ2-2, the V gene TRBV4-2; D is unclear. CDR1 is LGHNA and CDR2 is YNFKEQ in the germline V gene. CDR3 size: 16 residues. Between the trimmed V and J ends, which lost 0 bases and 4 bases, there was a span of 12 bases. CDR3: CASSQENPVSTGELFF. CDR3 sequence (DNA): TGTGCCAGCAGCCAAGAAAACCCGGTGAGCACCGGGGAGCTGTTTTTT.

This clone has a handful of counts. The chain uses TRBV7-9 and TRBJ2-5, with 10 positions matching TRBD2. The length of the CDR3 is 15 residues. The J segment lost 1 base and the V segment lost 6 bases, leaving 5 bases of the junction unmatched. Germline V gene lookup returns CDR1 SEHNR and CDR2 FQNEAQ (reference sequence). The CDR3 nucleotides are TGTGCCAGCAGGAAGCGGGGGGGCGTCCAAGAGACCCAGTACTTC. It yields the protein CASRKRGGVQETQYF. Filled out from reference TRBV7-9 and TRBJ2-5, the complete variable domain reads DTGVSQNPRHKITKRGQNVTFRCDPISEHNRLYWYRQTLGQGPEFLTYFQNEAQLEKSRLLSDRFSAERPKGSFSTLEIQRTEQGDSAMYLCASRKRGGVQETQYFGPGTRLLVL.

The chain is built from TRBV30 and TRBJ2-5, with 12 bases that match TRBD2. J gave up 5 bases and V 4 bases, and 17 bases lay outside the gene matches. The CDR3 spans 18 residues. Germline assignment: CDR1 GTSNPN and CDR2 SVGIG (reference sequence). CDR3 region: CAWTEGGLAGGPRETQYF. CDR3 sequence (DNA): TGTGCCTGGACCGAGGGCGGCCTAGCGGGAGGGCCTCGGGAGACCCAGTACTTC. The full variable domain, with the rest looked up from reference TRBV30 and TRBJ2-5, is SQTIHQWPATLVQPVGSPLSLECTVEGTSNPNLYWYRQAAGRGLQLLFYSVGIGQISSEVPQNLSASRPQDRQFILSSKKLLLSDSGFYLCAWTEGGLAGGPRETQYFGPGTRLLVL.

The chain has TRBV6-6 and TRBJ1-2; 7 nucleotides agree with TRBD1. This CDR3 has 13 residues. The V segment lost 2 bases and the J segment 5 bases; nucleotides outside the gene matches: 2. Looked up from germline, CDR1 is MNHNY and CDR2 is SVGAGI (reference sequence). CDR3 region: CASSYGTDYGYTF. CDR3 coding DNA: TGTGCCAGCAGTTACGGGACAGATTATGGCTACACCTTC.

The J gene is TRBJ2-1, the V gene TRBV19, with 9 bases fitting TRBD1. The V segment lost 4 bases and the J segment 4 bases; nucleotides outside the gene matches: 5. This CDR3 has 15 residues. Looked up from germline, CDR1 is LNHDA and CDR2 is SQIVND (reference sequence). The CDR3 reads CASSTPGQGYNEQFF. CDR3 bases: TGTGCCAGTAGTACTCCAGGACAGGGGTACAATGAGCAGTTCTTC. Together with reference TRBV19 and TRBJ2-1, the CDR3 gives the full variable domain: DGGITQSPKYLFRKEGQNVTLSCEQNLNHDAMYWYRQDPGQGLRLIYYSQIVNDFQKGDIAEGYSVSREKKESFPLTVTSAQKNPTAFYLCASSTPGQGYNEQFFGPGTRLTVL.

CDR3 sequence (DNA): TGTGCCAGCAGTTTTTCGACTAGCGGGAGATTAAGTACAGATACGCAGTATTTT. As protein: CASSFSTSGRLSTDTQYF. This chain connects TRBV27 to TRBJ2-3; 12 bases fit TRBD2. The V segment lost 3 bases and the J segment 3 bases; nucleotides outside the gene matches: 10. Per the germline V gene, CDR1 is MNHEY and CDR2 is SMNVEV (reference sequence). This CDR3 is 18 amino acids long.

The rearrangement uses TRBV27 and TRBJ2-3, with 9 bases identical to TRBD1. The germline gives CDR1 MNHEY, CDR2 SMNVEV (reference sequence). Trimming at V came to 2 bases and at J to 7 bases, leaving 7 bases not matched to a gene. The CDR3 has 15 amino acids. As DNA, the CDR3 is TGTGCCAGCAGTTTACGACAGGGGGTTCTGAATACGCAGTATTTT. It yields the protein CASSLRQGVLNTQYF.

V and J are TRBV5-1 and TRBJ1-2; 8 nucleotides match TRBD1. Looked up from germline, CDR1 is SGHRS and CDR2 is YFSETQ. The trim removed 1 base at V and 4 bases at J, leaving 3 bases unmatched. The CDR3 contains 14 residues. The CDR3 DNA follows: TGCGCCAGCAGCTTGAGTCAGGGGGCCTATGGCTACACCTTC. As protein: CASSLSQGAYGYTF.

V usage is TRBV7-9 and J usage is TRBJ1-6; 7 nucleotides line up with TRBD1. Looked up from germline, CDR1 is SEHNR and CDR2 is FQNEAQ (reference sequence). The V gene end was trimmed by 5 bases and the J gene end by 9 bases; junction bases not matched to a gene: 10. The CDR3 loop spans 15 amino acids. The CDR3 loop reads CASSRIQGVASPLHF. The CDR3 nucleotides are TGTGCCAGCAGCCGAATCCAGGGGGTTGCTTCACCCCTCCACTTT.

This chain joins TRBV18 and TRBJ1-2; TRBD1 matches 7 bases. The CDR3 is made up of 14 amino acids. With V trimmed by 2 bases and J by 8 bases, 8 bases remained unmatched. The germline V gene has CDR1 KGHSH and CDR2 LQKENI. The CDR3 is CASSPLQGMEGYTF. The CDR3 nucleotides are TGTGCCAGCTCACCATTACAGGGGATGGAAGGCTACACCTTC. Using reference TRBV18 and TRBJ1-2 for the parts outside the CDR3, the full variable domain is NAGVMQNPRHLVRRRGQEARLRCSPMKGHSHVYWYRQLPEEGLKFMVYLQKENIIDESGMPKERFSAEFPKEGPSILRIQQVVRGDSAAYFCASSPLQGMEGYTFGSGTRLTVV.

The V call is TRBV11-3, the J call TRBJ2-5; D perhaps matches TRBD2 (6 bases). This CDR3 spans 13 amino acids. CDR1 is SGHNT and CDR2 is YENEEA in the germline V gene. V was shortened by 5 bases and J by 3 bases, with 10 bases between the two germline ends. The CDR3 nucleotides read TGTGCCAGCAGCAGCGGGCCCGAAGAGACCCAGTACTTC. Encoded protein: CASSSGPEETQYF.

There are a few counts of this clone. V gene TRBV6-5 combines with J gene TRBJ1-3; a weak D match, TRBD1 (6 bases). Germline loops: CDR1 MNHEY, CDR2 SVGAGI. The CDR3 totals 14 residues. V shed 6 bases and J shed 1 base, with 10 bases lying between them. The CDR3 spells CASRPTGSGNTIYF. CDR3 DNA sequence: TGTGCCAGCAGACCCACAGGGTCTGGAAACACCATATATTTT.

This CDR3 is CASSQETRGNNEKLFF. The DNA of the CDR3 is TGTGCCAGCAGCCAAGAGACCAGGGGGAATAATGAAAAACTGTTTTTT. The J gene is TRBJ1-4, the V gene TRBV4-2; 7 bases match TRBD1. The germline V gene has CDR1 LGHNA and CDR2 YNFKEQ. V trimming: 0 bases; J trimming: 4 bases; junction bases outside the gene matches: 5. The CDR3 extends over 16 amino acids.

J is TRBJ2-3 and V is TRBV9; 7 bases match TRBD2. The ends lost 3 bases at V and 1 base at J; junction bases unmatched: 8. This CDR3 has 16 amino acids. Looked up from germline, CDR1 is SGDLS and CDR2 is YYNGEE. The CDR3 spells CASSATLAVGTDTQYF. The CDR3 nucleotides are TGTGCCAGCAGCGCCACCCTAGCGGTGGGCACAGATACGCAGTATTTT.

Comment on this clone: Other DNA sequences in the sample encode the same CDR3. The chain is built from TRBV18 and TRBJ1-6, with 9 bases matching TRBD1. V was pared by 2 bases and J by 7 bases, with 6 bases of the junction left unmatched. Germline V gives CDR1 KGHSH, CDR2 LQKENI. The length of the CDR3 is 16 residues. The CDR3 spells CASSPGQGSSNSPLHF. The CDR3 region has the DNA TGTGCCAGCTCACCAGGACAGGGGTCCTCGAATTCACCCCTCCACTTT.

This clone was counted between two and nine times. The CDR3, as DNA: TGTGCCTCAAAAGGGGGCGGGGGGCCTTCCTACGAGCAGTACTTC. Translating it yields CASKGGGGPSYEQYF. The chain couples TRBV28 to TRBJ2-7; D possibly corresponds to TRBD2 (8 bases). The CDR3 is 15 residues long. Trimming took 11 bases from V and 1 from J, leaving 21 bases between them. Germline CDR1 reads MDHEN; CDR2 reads SYDVKM.

The rearrangement links TRBV19 to TRBJ2-6, with 12 bases fitting TRBD1. CDR3 length: 17 amino acids. Germline V gene sequence: CDR1 LNHDA, CDR2 SQIVND (reference sequence). The trim removed 5 bases at V and 4 bases at J, leaving 6 bases unmatched. CDR3 sequence (DNA): TGTGCCAGTAGTCCAGGGACAGGGGGCCCGGGGGCCAACGTCCTGACTTTC. Amino acid sequence: CASSPGTGGPGANVLTF. The entire variable domain, with the rest obtained from reference TRBV19 and TRBJ2-6, is as follows: DGGITQSPKYLFRKEGQNVTLSCEQNLNHDAMYWYRQDPGQGLRLIYYSQIVNDFQKGDIAEGYSVSREKKESFPLTVTSAQKNPTAFYLCASSPGTGGPGANVLTFGAGSRLTVL.

The V gene is TRBV28, the J gene TRBJ2-7; TRBD2 matches 9 bases. V was clipped by 2 bases and J by 0 bases; unmatched bases: 14. The CDR3 is 19 amino acids. Germline lookup yields CDR1 MDHEN and CDR2 SYDVKM. The CDR3 DNA is TGTGCCAGCAGTTTAATCTGGGTTAGCGGGAGTGTGAGCTCCTACGAGCAGTACTTC. Translation gives CASSLIWVSGSVSSYEQYF.

The rearrangement joins TRBV6-4 to TRBJ1-2; 7 positions agree with TRBD1. There are 16 residues in the CDR3. After removal of 0 bases from V and 0 bases from J, the junction contained 4 bases not matched to a gene. Germline V gene lookup returns CDR1 MRHNA and CDR2 SNTAGT. The CDR3 region is CASSDSSQGANYGYTF. In DNA form, the CDR3 reads TGTGCCAGCAGTGACTCGAGTCAGGGGGCTAACTATGGCTACACCTTC.

V usage is TRBV23-1 and J usage is TRBJ1-5, with D unresolved. TRBV23-1 is marked as an open reading frame, function uncertain. This CDR3 has 14 residues. V lost 4 bases, J lost 4 bases, and 11 bases lay in between. The chain's CDR3 is CASSPTRTNQPQHF. CDR3 nucleotides: TGCGCCAGCAGTCCGACCCGGACTAATCAGCCCCAGCATTTT.

The J gene is TRBJ2-4, the V gene TRBV18, with 9 bases fitting TRBD2. CDR3 length: 16 amino acids. Trimming took 3 bases from V and 4 from J; bases not matched to a gene: 7. Germline V gene data show CDR1 as KGHSH and CDR2 as LQKENI. CDR3 sequence reads: CASSPPGGRVKNIQYF. In DNA, the CDR3 is TGTGCCAGCTCACCCCCTGGCGGGAGGGTGAAAAACATTCAGTACTTC.

This chain links TRBV19 with TRBJ2-7; 7 positions match TRBD1. The germline gives CDR1 LNHDA, CDR2 SQIVND (reference sequence). The CDR3 has 13 amino acids. The J segment lost 5 bases and the V segment lost 10 bases, leaving 11 bases of the junction unmatched. The CDR3 region has the DNA TGTGCCACCGAGAGGACAGGTTCCCACGAGCAGTACTTC. Its protein product is CATERTGSHEQYF.

Written as DNA, the CDR3 is TGTGCCAGCTCACCAAATTTGGGCCTAGCGGGAACCACAGATACGCAGTATTTT. It yields the protein CASSPNLGLAGTTDTQYF. The chain links TRBV18 to TRBJ2-3; 9 nucleotides line up with TRBD2. The CDR3 consists of 18 residues. Germline V gives CDR1 KGHSH, CDR2 LQKENI. Germline trimming cut 2 bases from V and 2 bases from J; bases unmatched to any gene: 11.

This clone showed up just once. V usage is TRBV5-6 and J usage is TRBJ2-7; 8 nucleotides agree with TRBD1. The CDR3 sequence is 16 residues long. The germline gives CDR1 SGHDT, CDR2 YYEEEE. The V segment lost 0 bases and the J segment 2 bases; nucleotides outside the gene matches: 7. CDR3 residues: CASSLAFGTGAYEQYF. The CDR3 nucleotides read TGTGCCAGCAGCTTGGCCTTTGGGACAGGTGCCTACGAGCAGTACTTC.

This rearrangement joins TRBV28 to TRBJ2-3; 10 bases are a match to TRBD2. J gave up 2 bases and V 0 bases, and 5 bases lay outside the gene matches. From germline, CDR1 is MDHEN and CDR2 SYDVKM. This CDR3 spans 17 amino acids. CDR3 in DNA: TGTGCCAGCAGTTTATGGGCTAGCGGGAGTGACACAGATACGCAGTATTTT. Translating gives CASSLWASGSDTDTQYF.

As concerns this clone: The sample contains more than one DNA sequence encoding this CDR3. The chain has TRBV10-3 and TRBJ1-4; D gene uncertain. V lost 2 bases and J 4 bases, leaving 8 bases between the germline ends. Germline loops: CDR1 ENHRY, CDR2 SYGVKD. The CDR3 spans 14 residues. For the CDR3, the DNA is TGTGCCATCAGTGAGGGAGGGAATAATGAAAAACTGTTTTTT. Protein: CAISEGGNNEKLFF.

This chain links TRBV27 with TRBJ1-5; no reliable D call. The ends were cut back, 6 bases at V and 6 bases at J, with 9 bases in the middle. CDR1 MNHEY and CDR2 SMNVEV come from the germline V gene (reference sequence). The CDR3 sequence is 12 residues long. CDR3 nucleotides: TGTGCCAGCAGCCAAGGCGGTCAGCCCCAGCATTTT. Protein sequence: CASSQGGQPQHF.

This clone was picked up one time. V gene TRBV14 combines with J gene TRBJ2-7, with D possibly being TRBD1 (6 bases). The V gene lost 1 base and the J gene lost 2 bases, with 12 bases spanning the gap. The CDR3 is made up of 15 amino acids. Looked up from germline, CDR1 is SGHDN and CDR2 is FVKESK. The CDR3 region is CASSQGFQGPYEQYF. CDR3 coding DNA: TGTGCCAGCAGCCAAGGTTTCCAGGGGCCCTACGAGCAGTACTTC.

As DNA, the CDR3 is TGTGCCAGCAGTTTAGGGACAGGGGGTGAGAACACTGAAGCTTTCTTT. Translating gives CASSLGTGGENTEAFF. The V and J genes are TRBV28 and TRBJ1-1; 11 bases map to TRBD1. This CDR3 has 16 residues. V lost 2 bases and J lost 1; bases outside the gene matches: 3. Germline V lookup: CDR1 MDHEN, CDR2 SYDVKM.